This entry lists 29 T cell receptor beta chains sequenced from one sample in a study of T-cell reconstitution after alpha-beta-depleted transplantation in children. For TCRbeta, the library was prepared with unique molecular identifiers. Each CDR3 protein is one row after TCRdb ran MiXCR on the PCR reads. The sample yields 110,000 or so distinct CDR3 sequences, about 6% seen once. The specimen comprised PBMCs, mostly from graft donor cells, sampled 360 days after TCRalphabeta/CD19-depleted stem cell transplant. These receptors all come from a male patient between 2 and 10 years old who had a stem cell transplant for acute lymphoblastic leukemia, so the T cells may come from the graft donor.

The table lists this clonotype with many counts. The V call is TRBV7-2, the J call TRBJ1-2; D unresolved. CDR1 is SGHTA, CDR2 FQGNSA, per germline. Trimming removed 4 bases at V and 8 bases at J, with 8 bases between. This CDR3 has 11 amino acids. CDR3 in DNA: TGTGCCAGCAGCTCATTTTGGGGCTACACCTTC. Protein product: CASSSFWGYTF. The full variable domain, rest sourced from reference TRBV7-2 and TRBJ1-2, is GAGVSQSPSNKVTEKGKDVELRCDPISGHTALYWYRQSLGQGLEFLIYFQGNSAPDKSGLPSDRFSAERTGGSVSTLTIQRTQQEDSAVYLCASSSFWGYTFGSGTRLTVV.

The chain employs TRBV18 and TRBJ1-1, with 7 nucleotides matching TRBD1. CDR1 is KGHSH, CDR2 LQKENI, per germline. V shed 3 bases, J shed 4 bases, and the junction held 11 bases outside the gene matches. There are 16 residues in the CDR3. The CDR3 DNA is TGTGCCAGCTCACCTGGACAGGTCCTCGGGGCCACTGAAGCTTTCTTT. Amino acids: CASSPGQVLGATEAFF.

This clonotype was counted a few times. The CDR3 reads CASSWVEGGVNEQFF. CDR3 in DNA: TGTGCCAGCAGTTGGGTAGAAGGGGGGGTAAATGAGCAGTTCTTC. This rearrangement joins TRBV6-5 to TRBJ2-1; D possibly corresponds to TRBD2 (7 bases). The CDR3 is 15 residues long. Trimming removed 4 bases from V and 7 bases from J, with 17 bases in between. CDR1 is MNHEY and CDR2 is SVGAGI in the germline V gene.

This clonotype showed up many times. The chain joins TRBV7-6 to TRBJ2-7; weak D call: TRBD1 (5 bases). V dropped 0 bases and J dropped 7 bases, with 7 bases sitting between them. Per the germline V gene, CDR1 is SGHVS and CDR2 is FNYEAQ. The CDR3 is 12 amino acids. The CDR3 reads CASSLAKGEQYF. CDR3 in DNA: TGTGCCAGCAGCTTAGCGAAGGGGGAGCAGTACTTC.

This clonotype was seen more than once but under ten times. The V and J genes are TRBV5-1 and TRBJ1-6; 9 bases are a match to TRBD1. J gave up 8 bases and V 4 bases, and 13 bases lay outside the gene matches. Germline V CDR1 and CDR2: SGHRS, YFSETQ. This CDR3 spans 17 amino acids. The CDR3 DNA reads as TGCGCCAGCAGCGCTAACTCCGGGACAGGGAAAGATTCACCCCTCCACTTT. This codes for CASSANSGTGKDSPLHF.

In this sample, this clonotype turned up many times. The chain combines TRBV6-5 with TRBJ1-1, with D unresolved. V gave up 2 bases and J gave up 0 bases, with 13 bases separating them. This CDR3 has 16 amino acids. Germline V gene data show CDR1 as MNHEY and CDR2 as SVGAGI. The CDR3 loop is CASSYPRGNMNTEAFF. DNA for the CDR3: TGTGCCAGCAGTTACCCCCGAGGTAACATGAACACTGAAGCTTTCTTT.

This clonotype was seen many times. The chain recombines TRBV14 with TRBJ2-5; perhaps TRBD2 as D (5 bases). V lost 6 bases, J lost 1 base, and 21 bases lay in between. The CDR3 is 17 residues long. From germline, CDR1 is SGHDN and CDR2 FVKESK. The CDR3 DNA reads as TGTGCCAGCAGTTCAAGAAAGGTGGGGAGTCTCCAAGAGACCCAGTACTTC. This gives the protein CASSSRKVGSLQETQYF.

This clonotype was counted ten times or more. This sequence joins TRBV20-1 and TRBJ1-5; no reliable D call. V lost 3 bases and J lost 9, with 12 bases in between. The CDR3 length is 12 residues. Per germline, CDR1 DFQATT and CDR2 SNEGSKA (reference sequence). CDR3 in amino acids: CSARSGLGPQHF. The CDR3, as DNA: TGCAGTGCTAGGAGTGGGTTGGGGCCCCAGCATTTT.

The rearrangement joins TRBV7-6 to TRBJ2-7, with D perhaps given as TRBD1 or TRBD2 (6 bases each). Germline loops: CDR1 SGHVS, CDR2 FNYEAQ. With 1 base removed from V and 3 bases from J, the gap between germline ends came to 10 bases. This CDR3 is 14 amino acids long. As DNA, the CDR3 is TGTGCCAGCAGCTTAGTTGAGGGGGGCTACGAGCAGTACTTC. Protein product: CASSLVEGGYEQYF.

This clonotype was found many times. The chain combines TRBV20-1 with TRBJ2-1; either TRBD1 or TRBD2 may supply D (6 bases each). The germline V gene has CDR1 DFQATT and CDR2 SNEGSKA (reference sequence). This CDR3 is 14 amino acids long. Trimming shortened V by 3 bases and J by 2 bases, and 11 bases separated the two germline ends. CDR3 sequence reads: CSARNREAYNEQFF. Written as DNA, the CDR3 is TGCAGTGCTAGGAACAGGGAGGCCTACAATGAGCAGTTCTTC.

This clonotype was detected only a few times. This chain connects TRBV11-2 to TRBJ2-7; D possibly uses TRBD1 or TRBD2 (5 bases each). Germline V CDR1 and CDR2: SGHAT, FQNNGV. Trimming cost V 2 bases and J 3 bases, with 20 bases left between them. The CDR3 runs to 17 residues. CDR3 DNA: TGTGCCAGCAGCTTATGGGAGCCCGGGACCGCTTTCTACGAGCAGTACTTC. Translated: CASSLWEPGTAFYEQYF. The complete variable domain, with remaining parts taken from reference TRBV11-2 and TRBJ2-7, reads EAGVAQSPRYKIIEKRQSVAFWCNPISGHATLYWYQQILGQGPKLLIQFQNNGVVDDSQLPKDRFSAERLKGVDSTLKIQPAKLEDSAVYLCASSLWEPGTAFYEQYFGPGTRLTVT.

The chain has TRBV7-8 and TRBJ2-7; TRBD2 matches 13 bases. The germline gives CDR1 SGHVS, CDR2 FQNEAQ. The length of the CDR3 is 16 residues. After removal of 1 base from V and 2 bases from J, the junction contained 2 bases not matched to a gene. CDR3 coding DNA: TGTGCCAGCAGCTTAGAACTAGCGGGAGGGGCCTACGAGCAGTACTTC. Translating gives CASSLELAGGAYEQYF.

This clonotype was seen ten or more times. This chain connects TRBV12-3 or TRBV12-4 to TRBJ2-1, with D perhaps matching TRBD2 (5 bases). The CDR3 runs 13 residues. V was pared by 1 base and J by 8 bases, with 9 bases between. The CDR3 DNA sequence: TGTGCCAGCAGTTTAGAGTCGAGGGATGAGCAGTTCTTC. Its translation is CASSLESRDEQFF.

This clonotype showed up many times. V and J are TRBV28 and TRBJ2-3, with TRBD2 matching over 13 bases. The CDR3 spans 18 residues. The germline V gene encodes CDR1 MDHEN and CDR2 SYDVKM. V dropped 2 bases and J dropped 6; count of bases not matched to a gene: 11. This chain's CDR3 is CASSLGFGLAGEGDTQYF. CDR3 DNA: TGTGCCAGCAGTTTAGGGTTCGGACTAGCGGGAGAGGGCGATACGCAGTATTTT.

In this sample, this clonotype turned up many times. This chain joins TRBV28 and TRBJ1-1; no clear D. V lost 5 bases and J 0 bases, leaving 7 bases between the germline ends. The CDR3 covers 13 residues. Germline CDR1 MDHEN, CDR2 SYDVKM. The CDR3 protein is CASSHALNTEAFF. CDR3 sequence (DNA): TGTGCCAGCAGTCACGCTTTGAACACTGAAGCTTTCTTT.

The CDR3 DNA sequence: TGTGCCAGCAGCGTAGGGAGGTGGGGGCGGAACTATGGCTACACCTTC. It encodes CASSVGRWGRNYGYTF. V is TRBV9 and J is TRBJ1-2; D is perhaps TRBD1 (6 bases). This CDR3 comprises 16 residues. Per the germline V gene, CDR1 is SGDLS and CDR2 is YYNGEE. Trimming took off 0 bases at V and 2 bases at J, with 14 bases between the two ends.

This clonotype was recorded many times. The rearrangement uses TRBV28 and TRBJ1-4; D unclear. Germline CDR1 is MDHEN and CDR2 is SYDVKM. V was clipped by 6 bases and J by 3 bases, with 14 bases between them. CDR3 length: 15 amino acids. In DNA form, the CDR3 reads TGTGCCAGCAGCCCTAGAGACCGAGCTAATGAAAAACTGTTTTTT. It codes for CASSPRDRANEKLFF.

This clonotype turned up a few times. This chain uses TRBV5-5 with TRBJ1-1, with a possible D match to TRBD1 (5 bases). This CDR3 is 14 amino acids long. Germline CDR1 is SGHKS and CDR2 is YYEKEE (reference sequence). V was shortened by 0 bases and J by 5 bases, with 11 bases between the two germline ends. CDR3 region: CASSLGQGMTEAFF. CDR3 DNA sequence: TGTGCCAGCAGCTTGGGGCAGGGAATGACTGAAGCTTTCTTT.

This clonotype has ten or more counts. The gene calls are TRBV4-2 and TRBJ1-4; D might be TRBD1 (5 bases). Trimming removed 0 bases at V and 2 bases at J, with 10 bases between. The CDR3 contains 16 residues. The germline CDR1 and CDR2 sequences are LGHNA and YNFKEQ. This CDR3 is CASSQDYGGTNEKLFF. The DNA of the CDR3 is TGTGCCAGCAGCCAAGATTACGGGGGGACTAATGAAAAACTGTTTTTT.

The V gene is TRBV20-1, the J gene TRBJ2-6; unclear D gene. V was clipped by 2 bases and J by 0 bases, with 11 bases between them. This CDR3 contains 16 residues. The germline gives CDR1 DFQATT, CDR2 SNEGSKA (reference sequence). The chain's CDR3 is CSARSRRVSGANVLTF. The DNA for the CDR3 is TGCAGTGCTAGATCCAGGAGAGTCTCTGGGGCCAACGTCCTGACTTTC.

This clonotype has at least ten counts. The CDR3 sequence is CASSFQGAYEQYF. CDR3 DNA: TGTGCCAGCAGTTTCCAGGGGGCTTACGAGCAGTACTTC. The chain recombines TRBV27 with TRBJ2-7; 8 bases line up with TRBD1. The V segment lost 3 bases and the J segment 4 bases; nucleotides outside the gene matches: 2. The CDR3 extends over 13 amino acids. Germline V gene data show CDR1 as MNHEY and CDR2 as SMNVEV (reference sequence).

This clonotype has only a few counts. The chain recombines TRBV20-1 with TRBJ2-7; D unclear. CDR1 is DFQATT, CDR2 SNEGSKA, per germline (reference sequence). V was trimmed by 6 bases and J by 3 bases, leaving 12 bases between them. CDR3 length: 12 amino acids. CDR3 protein: CSATANRYEQYF. CDR3 coding DNA: TGCAGTGCGACCGCTAACCGCTACGAGCAGTACTTC.

This clonotype was detected ten times or more. The V and J genes are TRBV29-1 and TRBJ2-7; 9 nucleotides agree with TRBD1. The junction had 7 bases not matched to a gene; V was cut back by 5 bases and J by 2 bases. This CDR3 spans 14 amino acids. CDR1 SQVTM and CDR2 ANQGSEA come from the germline V gene. The CDR3: CSVKGDRETYEQYF. CDR3 in DNA: TGCAGCGTTAAGGGGGACAGGGAGACCTACGAGCAGTACTTC.

This clonotype was counted between two and nine times. The CDR3 DNA reads TGTGCCAGCAATGAGGGGGGGCCTCACAGCACAGATACGCAGTATTTT. Protein sequence: CASNEGGPHSTDTQYF. The chain couples TRBV6-1 to TRBJ2-3; D might be TRBD2 (7 bases). The CDR3 extends over 16 amino acids. Germline values: CDR1 MNHNS, CDR2 SASEGT. V was pared by 7 bases and J by 0 bases, with 17 bases between.

This clonotype came up a few times. The V call is TRBV27, the J call TRBJ2-7; D call uncertain. The germline V and J ends were trimmed by 5 bases and 9 bases, with 14 bases remaining between them. The CDR3 runs to 12 residues. In germline, CDR1 is MNHEY, CDR2 SMNVEV (reference sequence). CDR3: CASSRVSTPQYF. CDR3 DNA: TGTGCCAGCAGTCGAGTGTCTACGCCGCAGTACTTC.

This clonotype came up a few times. J is TRBJ1-1 and V is TRBV4-1, with D possibly TRBD1 on 6 matching bases. The germline V and J ends were trimmed by 4 bases and 4 bases, with 10 bases remaining between them. Per the germline V gene, CDR1 is MGHRA and CDR2 is YSYEKL. This CDR3 has 13 amino acids. The CDR3 here is CASSRQGFTEAFF. DNA of the CDR3: TGCGCCAGCAGCCGTCAGGGGTTCACTGAAGCTTTCTTT.

This clonotype was observed at least ten times. The genes are TRBV9 and TRBJ2-1, with 7 bases lining up with TRBD2. Germline-derived CDR1 and CDR2 are SGDLS and YYNGEE. V was pared by 3 bases and J by 3 bases, with 3 bases of the junction left unmatched. The CDR3 length is 14 residues. CDR3 region: CASSAAGFYNEQFF. CDR3 bases: TGTGCCAGCAGCGCAGCGGGATTCTACAATGAGCAGTTCTTC.

This clonotype was recorded many times. This sequence joins TRBV4-3 and TRBJ2-2, with no clear D. This CDR3 has 16 amino acids. From germline, CDR1 is LGHNA and CDR2 YSLEER. V gave up 0 bases and J gave up 4 bases, with 12 bases separating them. CDR3: CASSQDSGYITGELFF. The CDR3 DNA reads as TGCGCCAGCAGCCAAGATTCAGGTTATATCACCGGGGAGCTGTTTTTT.

This clonotype was found many times. This chain connects TRBV7-8 to TRBJ2-3, with D tentatively TRBD2 (7 bases). V gave up 8 bases and J gave up 4 bases, with 22 bases separating them. CDR3 length: 16 residues. The V gene's germline CDR1 is SGHVS and CDR2 FQNEAQ. The CDR3 bases are TGTGCCAGCGCCATCGTACGGGGGGCGCTTGCAGATACGCAGTATTTT. It specifies CASAIVRGALADTQYF.